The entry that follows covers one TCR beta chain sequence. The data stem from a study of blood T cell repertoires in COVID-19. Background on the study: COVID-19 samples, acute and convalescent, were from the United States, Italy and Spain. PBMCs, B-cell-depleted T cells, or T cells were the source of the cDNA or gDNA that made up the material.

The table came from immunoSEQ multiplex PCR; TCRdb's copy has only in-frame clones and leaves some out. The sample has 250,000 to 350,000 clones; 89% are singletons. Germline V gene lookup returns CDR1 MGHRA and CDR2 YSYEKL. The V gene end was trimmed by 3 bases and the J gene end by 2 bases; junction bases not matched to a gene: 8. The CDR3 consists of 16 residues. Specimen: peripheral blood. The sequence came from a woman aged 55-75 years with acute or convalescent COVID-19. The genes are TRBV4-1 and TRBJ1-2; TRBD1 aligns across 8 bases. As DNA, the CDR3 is TGCGCCAGCAGCCAGGCGGGACAGGAGATAAACTATGGCTACACCTTC. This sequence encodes CASSQAGQEINYGYTF.